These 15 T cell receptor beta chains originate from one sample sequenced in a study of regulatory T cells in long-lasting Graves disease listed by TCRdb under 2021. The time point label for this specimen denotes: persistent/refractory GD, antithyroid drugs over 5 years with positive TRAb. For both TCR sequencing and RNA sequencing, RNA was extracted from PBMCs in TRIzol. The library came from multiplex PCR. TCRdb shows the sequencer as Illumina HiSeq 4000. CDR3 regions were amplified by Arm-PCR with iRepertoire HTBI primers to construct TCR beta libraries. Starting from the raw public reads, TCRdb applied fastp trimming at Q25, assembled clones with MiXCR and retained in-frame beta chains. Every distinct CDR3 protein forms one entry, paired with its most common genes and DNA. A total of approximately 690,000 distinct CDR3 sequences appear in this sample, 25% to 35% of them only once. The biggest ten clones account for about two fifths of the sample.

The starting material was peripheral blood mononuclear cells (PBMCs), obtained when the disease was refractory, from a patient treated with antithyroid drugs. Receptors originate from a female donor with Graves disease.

The CDR3 nucleotides read TGTGCCAGCGGGCCCCCCTTGGGACTCGCCCCATACGAGCAGTACTTC. Its protein product is CASGPPLGLAPYEQYF. This chain links TRBV6-1 with TRBJ2-7; D perhaps matches TRBD2 (6 bases). Trimming shortened V by 8 bases and J by 4 bases, and 24 bases separated the two germline ends. This CDR3 is 16 amino acids long. In germline, CDR1 is MNHNS, CDR2 SASEGT.

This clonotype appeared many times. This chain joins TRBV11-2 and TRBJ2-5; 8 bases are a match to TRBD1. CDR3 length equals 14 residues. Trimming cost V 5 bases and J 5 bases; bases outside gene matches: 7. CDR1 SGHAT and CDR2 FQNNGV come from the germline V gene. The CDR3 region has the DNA TGTGCCAGCAGCCATCGACAGGGGAAGGAGACCCAGTACTTC. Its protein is CASSHRQGKETQYF. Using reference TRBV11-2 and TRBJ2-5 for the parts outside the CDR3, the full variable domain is EAGVAQSPRYKIIEKRQSVAFWCNPISGHATLYWYQQILGQGPKLLIQFQNNGVVDDSQLPKDRFSAERLKGVDSTLKIQPAKLEDSAVYLCASSHRQGKETQYFGPGTRLLVL.

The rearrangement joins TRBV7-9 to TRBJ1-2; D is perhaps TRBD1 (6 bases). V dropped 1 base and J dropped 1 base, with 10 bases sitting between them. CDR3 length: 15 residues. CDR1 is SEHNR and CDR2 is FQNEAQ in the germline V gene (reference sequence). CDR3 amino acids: CASSLEGGLNYGYTF. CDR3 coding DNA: TGTGCCAGCAGCTTAGAGGGGGGACTTAACTATGGCTACACCTTC. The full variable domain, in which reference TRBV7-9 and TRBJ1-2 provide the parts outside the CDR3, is DTGVSQNPRHKITKRGQNVTFRCDPISEHNRLYWYRQTLGQGPEFLTYFQNEAQLEKSRLLSDRFSAERPKGSFSTLEIQRTEQGDSAMYLCASSLEGGLNYGYTFGSGTRLTVV.

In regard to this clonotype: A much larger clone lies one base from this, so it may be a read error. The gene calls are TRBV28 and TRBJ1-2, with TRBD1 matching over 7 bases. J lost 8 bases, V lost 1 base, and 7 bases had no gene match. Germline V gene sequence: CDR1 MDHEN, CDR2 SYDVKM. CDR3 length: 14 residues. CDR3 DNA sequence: TGTGCCAGCAGTTTATTTCCCAGGGGGGAAGGCTACACCTTC. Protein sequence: CASSLFPRGEGYTF.

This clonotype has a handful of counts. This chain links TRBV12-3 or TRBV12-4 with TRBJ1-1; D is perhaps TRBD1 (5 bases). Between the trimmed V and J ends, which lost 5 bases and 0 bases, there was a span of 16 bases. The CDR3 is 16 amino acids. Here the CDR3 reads CASSRGTGHLNTEAFF. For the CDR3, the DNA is TGTGCCAGCAGTCGCGGGACCGGCCACCTGAACACTGAAGCTTTCTTT.

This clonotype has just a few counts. CDR3 amino acids: CAIKRDRGDNYGYTF. CDR3 nucleotides: TGTGCCATTAAGCGGGACAGGGGCGATAACTATGGCTACACCTTC. The chain combines TRBV10-3 with TRBJ1-2; TRBD1 aligns across 10 bases. After removal of 9 bases from V and 1 base from J, the junction contained 8 bases not matched to a gene. The CDR3 has 15 residues. Germline CDR1 and CDR2: ENHRY and SYGVKD.

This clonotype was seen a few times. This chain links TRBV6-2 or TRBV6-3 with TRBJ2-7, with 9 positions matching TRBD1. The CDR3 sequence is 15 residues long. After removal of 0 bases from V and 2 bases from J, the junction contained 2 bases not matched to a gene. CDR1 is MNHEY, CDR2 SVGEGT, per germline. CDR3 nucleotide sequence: TGTGCCAGCAGTTACTCAACAGGGGGCCCCTACGAGCAGTACTTC. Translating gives CASSYSTGGPYEQYF.

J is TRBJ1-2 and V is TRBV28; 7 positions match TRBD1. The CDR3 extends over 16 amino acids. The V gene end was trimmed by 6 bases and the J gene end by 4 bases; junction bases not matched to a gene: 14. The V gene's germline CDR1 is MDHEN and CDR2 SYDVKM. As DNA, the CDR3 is TGTGCCAGCAGACCTAGGGGGCTGTCGGGGAGCTATGGCTACACCTTC. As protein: CASRPRGLSGSYGYTF.

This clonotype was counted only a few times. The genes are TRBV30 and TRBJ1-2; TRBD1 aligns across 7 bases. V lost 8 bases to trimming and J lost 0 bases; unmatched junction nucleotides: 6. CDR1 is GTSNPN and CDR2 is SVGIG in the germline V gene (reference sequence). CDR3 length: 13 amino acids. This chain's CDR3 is CAGGQDPNYGYTF. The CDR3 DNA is TGTGCCGGCGGACAGGATCCTAACTATGGCTACACCTTC.

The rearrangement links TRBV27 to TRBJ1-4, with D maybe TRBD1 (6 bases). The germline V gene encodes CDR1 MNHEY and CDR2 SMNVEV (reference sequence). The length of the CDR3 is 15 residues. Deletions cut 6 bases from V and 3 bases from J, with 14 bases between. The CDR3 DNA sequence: TGTGCCAGCAGCCGACGAGGGGGGGCTAATGAAAAACTGTTTTTT. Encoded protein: CASSRRGGANEKLFF.

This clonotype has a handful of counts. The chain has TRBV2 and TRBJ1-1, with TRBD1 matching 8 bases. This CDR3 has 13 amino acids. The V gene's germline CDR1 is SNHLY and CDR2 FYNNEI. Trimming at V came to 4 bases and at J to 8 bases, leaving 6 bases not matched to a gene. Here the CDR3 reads CASSVLTGAEAFF. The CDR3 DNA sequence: TGTGCCAGCAGTGTCTTGACAGGGGCCGAAGCTTTCTTT.

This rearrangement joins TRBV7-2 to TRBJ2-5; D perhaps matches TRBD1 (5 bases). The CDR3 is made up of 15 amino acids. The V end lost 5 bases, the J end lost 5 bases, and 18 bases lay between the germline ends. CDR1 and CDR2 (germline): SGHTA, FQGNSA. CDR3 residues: CASSRRVLGTETQYF. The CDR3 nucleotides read TGTGCCAGCAGCCGCAGGGTCCTAGGTACGGAGACCCAGTACTTC.

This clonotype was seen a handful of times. The CDR3 here is CASSLAEGYTEAFF. CDR3 DNA sequence: TGCGCCAGCAGCTTGGCCGAAGGTTATACTGAAGCTTTCTTT. This chain links TRBV5-1 with TRBJ1-1; D gene ambiguous. CDR1 and CDR2 from the germline V gene are SGHRS and YFSETQ. This CDR3 contains 14 residues. V gave up 0 bases and J gave up 5 bases, with 11 bases separating them.

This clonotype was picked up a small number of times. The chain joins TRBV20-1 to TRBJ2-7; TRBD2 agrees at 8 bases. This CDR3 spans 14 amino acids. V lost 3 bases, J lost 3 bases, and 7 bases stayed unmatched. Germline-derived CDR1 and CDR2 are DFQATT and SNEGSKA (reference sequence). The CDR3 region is CSASNREGLYEQYF. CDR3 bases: TGCAGTGCTAGTAACCGGGAGGGCCTCTACGAGCAGTACTTC.

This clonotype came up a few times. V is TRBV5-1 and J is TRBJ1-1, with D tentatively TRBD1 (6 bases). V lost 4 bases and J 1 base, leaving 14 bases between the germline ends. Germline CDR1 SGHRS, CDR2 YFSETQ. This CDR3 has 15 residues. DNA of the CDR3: TGCGCCAGCAGCCCGCAAGGGGGGTCGAACACTGAAGCTTTCTTT. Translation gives CASSPQGGSNTEAFF.